These T cell receptor beta chains were read from a single sample in a study of blood T cell repertoires in COVID-19. This table comes from immunoSEQ multiplex PCR, and its TCRdb copy is limited to in-frame clones, with some not included. The sample has 350,000 to 450,000 clones, about 87% seen once. Sequencing input: peripheral blood. These receptors were obtained from a woman aged 55-69 years with COVID-19, enrolled during active disease. CDR3s include the opening cysteine and the closing phenylalanine or tryptophan. D genes are given only for firm matches. Clone sizes are given selectively: once, few, many, or a class where the clone is expanded.

D | length | size | J | V | CDR3 | DNA
TRBD1 | 15 | once | TRBJ1-1 | TRBV11-2 | CASSLVWTGNTEAFF | TGTGCCAGCAGCTTAGTCTGGACAGGTAACACTGAAGCTTTCTTT
TRBD1 | 14 | . | TRBJ2-7 | TRBV14 | CASSQGTGPYEQYF | TGTGCCAGCAGCCAGGGGACAGGCCCCTACGAGCAGTACTTC
TRBD1 | 16 | . | TRBJ2-7 | TRBV28 | CASSPIDRAQSYEQYF | TGTGCCAGCAGTCCTATTGACAGGGCCCAGTCCTACGAGCAGTACTTC
. | 13 | once | TRBJ1-1 | TRBV18 | CASSGRGDTEAFF | TGTGCCAGCTCAGGCAGGGGAGACACTGAAGCTTTCTTT
TRBD1 | 14 | once | TRBJ1-1 | TRBV15 | CATSRGNRGRSAFF | TGTGCCACCAGCAGAGGGAACAGGGGGCGATCAGCTTTCTTT
TRBD1 | 15 | . | TRBJ1-1 | TRBV11-2 | CASKGPRGPGTEAFF | TGTGCCAGCAAGGGTCCGAGGGGGCCCGGAACTGAAGCTTTCTTT
TRBD1 | 17 | . | TRBJ1-4 | TRBV30 | CAWSVRDRGLTNEKLFF | TGTGCCTGGAGTGTACGGGACAGGGGGCTAACTAATGAAAAACTGTTTTTT
TRBD1 | 15 | . | TRBJ1-6 | TRBV2 | CASSQTGANNSPLHF | TGTGCCAGCAGTCAGACAGGGGCCAATAATTCACCCCTCCACTTT
TRBD1 | 14 | . | TRBJ1-1 | TRBV11-2 | CASSLVLGGAEAFF | TGTGCCAGCAGCTTAGTGTTAGGGGGCGCTGAAGCTTTCTTT
TRBD1 | 15 | . | TRBJ2-3 | TRBV7-3 | CASSADRSSTDTQYF | TGTGCCAGCAGCGCGGACAGGTCAAGCACAGATACGCAGTATTTT
TRBD1 | 15 | . | TRBJ1-5 | TRBV6-6 | CASKTGTGGNQPQHF | TGTGCCAGCAAAACCGGGACAGGGGGCAATCAGCCCCAGCATTTT
. | 14 | . | TRBJ2-5 | TRBV11-3 | CASSLGGDQETQYF | TGTGCCAGCAGCTTAGGCGGGGACCAAGAGACCCAGTACTTC
TRBD1 | 15 | . | TRBJ1-3 | TRBV30 | CAWSFKGASGNTIYF | TGTGCCTGGAGTTTTAAGGGGGCATCTGGAAACACCATATATTTT
TRBD1 | 15 | . | TRBJ1-1 | TRBV18 | CASSPLDRGNTEAFF | TGTGCCAGCTCACCACTCGACAGGGGGAACACTGAAGCTTTCTTT
. | 12 | . | TRBJ2-7 | TRBV10-3 | CAISAGGYEQYF | TGTGCCATCTCCGCGGGTGGATACGAGCAGTACTTC
. | 12 | . | TRBJ1-1 | TRBV12-3/TRBV12-4 | CATTQGVRGAFF | TGTGCCACGACCCAGGGTGTACGAGGAGCTTTCTTT
. | 13 | . | TRBJ1-4 | TRBV19 | CASIGNGGEKLFF | TGTGCCAGTATCGGGAATGGGGGCGAAAAACTGTTTTTT
. | 13 | few | TRBJ2-5 | TRBV19 | CASSREFQETQYF | TGTGCCAGTAGTCGGGAGTTCCAAGAGACCCAGTACTTC
. | 13 | . | TRBJ1-1 | TRBV11-1 | CASSLEESTEAFF | TGTGCCAGCAGCTTAGAAGAGAGTACTGAAGCTTTCTTT
. | 16 | . | TRBJ2-1 | TRBV27 | CASSPSRLAGLSEQFF | TGTGCCAGCAGTCCCTCGCGACTCGCGGGTCTTAGTGAGCAGTTCTTC
. | 13 | . | TRBJ2-5 | TRBV5-1 | CASSLVGEETQYF | TGCGCCAGCAGCTTGGTCGGAGAAGAGACCCAGTACTTC
TRBD1 | 14 | . | TRBJ1-2 | TRBV29-1 | CSAARGDREAGYTF | TGCAGCGCCGCCAGGGGAGACAGGGAGGCTGGCTACACCTTC
. | 13 | . | TRBJ2-1 | TRBV10-3 | CAISESISDEQFF | TGTGCCATCAGTGAGTCAATTTCGGATGAGCAGTTCTTC
. | 14 | . | TRBJ1-1 | TRBV11-3 | CASSPAGQGTEAFF | TGTGCCAGCAGCCCTGCAGGGCAGGGGACTGAAGCTTTCTTT
. | 15 | . | TRBJ2-7 | TRBV15 | CATSSGRAPPYEQYF | TGTGCCACCAGCAGTGGGCGGGCCCCGCCCTACGAGCAGTACTTC
TRBD1 | 15 | . | TRBJ2-5 | TRBV6-5 | CASSPDDRGRETQYF | TGTGCCAGCAGTCCGGACGACAGGGGCCGAGAGACCCAGTACTTC
. | 12 | . | TRBJ1-1 | TRBV14 | CASSSQGFEAFF | TGTGCCAGCAGCAGCCAGGGGTTTGAAGCTTTCTTT
. | 13 | . | TRBJ2-5 | TRBV19 | CASSVRRQETQYF | TGTGCCAGTAGTGTCCGGAGGCAAGAGACCCAGTACTTC
. | 14 | . | TRBJ1-1 | TRBV7-2 | CASSLAVQGYEAFF | TGTGCCAGCAGCTTAGCGGTACAGGGCTATGAAGCTTTCTTT
TRBD1 | 14 | . | TRBJ1-6 | TRBV6-5 | CASSLDRGNSPLHF | TGTGCCAGCAGTTTAGACAGGGGTAATTCACCCCTCCACTTT
. | 16 | once | TRBJ1-6 | TRBV7-2 | CASSPDRQKTNSPLHF | TGTGCCAGCAGCCCCGACAGGCAAAAGACCAATTCACCCCTCCACTTT
TRBD2 | 16 | . | TRBJ2-3 | TRBV10-1 | CASPTGTTIFTDTQYF | TGCGCCAGCCCAACTGGGACTACAATTTTCACAGATACGCAGTATTTT
. | 15 | few | TRBJ2-1 | TRBV9 | CASSVGGRADNEQFF | TGTGCCAGCAGCGTAGGTGGCAGGGCAGACAATGAGCAGTTCTTC
TRBD1 | 18 | . | TRBJ1-1 | TRBV11-2 | CASSISRSGGPARAEAFF | TGTGCCAGCAGCATATCGCGGTCAGGGGGGCCTGCCAGGGCTGAAGCTTTCTTT
. | 15 | . | TRBJ1-3 | TRBV5-4 | CASSTGRAGGNTIYF | TGTGCCAGCAGCACCGGGAGGGCGGGGGGAAACACCATATATTTT
. | 14 | . | TRBJ1-1 | TRBV7-9 | CASSLEAGLSEAFF | TGTGCCAGCAGCTTAGAGGCAGGGTTGTCTGAAGCTTTCTTT
. | 15 | . | TRBJ2-7 | TRBV7-2 | CASSLVGLSSHEQYF | TGTGCCAGCAGCTTAGTTGGGCTCTCCTCCCACGAGCAGTACTTC
TRBD1 | 15 | . | TRBJ2-7 | TRBV9 | CASSVLGTGGDEQYF | TGTGCCAGCAGCGTCCTCGGGACAGGGGGCGACGAGCAGTACTTC